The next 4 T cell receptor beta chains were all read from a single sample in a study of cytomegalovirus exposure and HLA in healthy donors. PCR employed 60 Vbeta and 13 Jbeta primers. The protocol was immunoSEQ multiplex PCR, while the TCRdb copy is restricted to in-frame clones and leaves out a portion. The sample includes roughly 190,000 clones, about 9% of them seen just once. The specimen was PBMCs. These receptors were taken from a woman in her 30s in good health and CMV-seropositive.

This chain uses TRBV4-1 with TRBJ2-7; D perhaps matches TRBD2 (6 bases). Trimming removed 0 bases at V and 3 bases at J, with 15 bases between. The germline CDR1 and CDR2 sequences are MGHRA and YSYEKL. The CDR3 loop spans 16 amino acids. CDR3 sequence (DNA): TGCGCCAGCAGCCAAGAGGCTAGCGAGACTCGCTACGAGCAGTACTTC. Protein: CASSQEASETRYEQYF.

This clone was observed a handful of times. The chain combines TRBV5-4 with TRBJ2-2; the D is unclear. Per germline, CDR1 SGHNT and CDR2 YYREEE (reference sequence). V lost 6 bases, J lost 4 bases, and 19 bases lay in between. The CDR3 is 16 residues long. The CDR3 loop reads CASTLGPPGCTGELFF. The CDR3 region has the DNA TGTGCCAGCACCCTCGGCCCTCCCGGGTGCACCGGGGAGCTGTTTTTT.

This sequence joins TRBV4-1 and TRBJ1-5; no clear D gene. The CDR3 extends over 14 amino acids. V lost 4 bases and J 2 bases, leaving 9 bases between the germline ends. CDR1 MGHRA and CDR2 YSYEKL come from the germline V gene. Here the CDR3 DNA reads TGCGCCAGCAGCCGACGGGTTGGCAATCAGCCCCAGCATTTT. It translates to CASSRRVGNQPQHF.

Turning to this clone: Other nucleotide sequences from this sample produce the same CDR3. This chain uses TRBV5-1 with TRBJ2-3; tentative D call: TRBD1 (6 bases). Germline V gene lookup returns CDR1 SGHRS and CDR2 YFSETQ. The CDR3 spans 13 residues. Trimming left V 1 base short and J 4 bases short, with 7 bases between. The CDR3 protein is CASSLKGADTQYF. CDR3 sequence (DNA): TGCGCCAGCAGCTTGAAGGGGGCAGATACGCAGTATTTT.